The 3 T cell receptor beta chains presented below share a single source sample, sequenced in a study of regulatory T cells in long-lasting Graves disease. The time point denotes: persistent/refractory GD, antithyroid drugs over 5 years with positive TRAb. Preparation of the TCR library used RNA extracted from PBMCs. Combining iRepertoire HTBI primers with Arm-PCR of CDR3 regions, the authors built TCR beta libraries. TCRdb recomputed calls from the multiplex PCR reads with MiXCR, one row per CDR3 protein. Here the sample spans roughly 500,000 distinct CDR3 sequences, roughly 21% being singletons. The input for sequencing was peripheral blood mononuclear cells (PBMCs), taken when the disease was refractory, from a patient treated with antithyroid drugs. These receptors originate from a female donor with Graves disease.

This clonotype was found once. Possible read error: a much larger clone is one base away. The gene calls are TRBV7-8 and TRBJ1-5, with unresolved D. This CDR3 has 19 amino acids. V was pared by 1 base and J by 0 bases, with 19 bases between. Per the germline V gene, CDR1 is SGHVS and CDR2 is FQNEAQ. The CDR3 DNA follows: TGTGCCAGCAGCTTAGAGCCGTTGGAAGGTGAATATAGCAATCAGCCCCAGCATTTT. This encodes CASSLEPLEGEYSNQPQHF. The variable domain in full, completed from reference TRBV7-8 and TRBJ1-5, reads GAGVSQSPRYKVAKRGQDVALRCDPISGHVSLFWYQQALGQGPEFLTYFQNEAQLDKSGLPSDRFFAERPEGSVSTLKIQRTQQEDSAVYLCASSLEPLEGEYSNQPQHFGDGTRLSIL.

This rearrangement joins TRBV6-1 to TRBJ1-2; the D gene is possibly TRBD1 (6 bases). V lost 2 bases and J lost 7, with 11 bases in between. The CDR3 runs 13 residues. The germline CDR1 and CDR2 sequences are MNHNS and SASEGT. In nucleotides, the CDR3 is TGTGCCAGCAGTGAACGGGGGGCGCGTGGCTACACCTTC. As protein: CASSERGARGYTF.

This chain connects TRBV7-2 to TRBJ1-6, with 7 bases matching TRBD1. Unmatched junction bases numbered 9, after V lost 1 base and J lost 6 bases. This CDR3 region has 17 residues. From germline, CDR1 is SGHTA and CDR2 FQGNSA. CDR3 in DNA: TGTGCCAGCAGCTTAGAGAAGGGGGCCTATTCTAATTCACCCCTCCACTTT. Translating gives CASSLEKGAYSNSPLHF.